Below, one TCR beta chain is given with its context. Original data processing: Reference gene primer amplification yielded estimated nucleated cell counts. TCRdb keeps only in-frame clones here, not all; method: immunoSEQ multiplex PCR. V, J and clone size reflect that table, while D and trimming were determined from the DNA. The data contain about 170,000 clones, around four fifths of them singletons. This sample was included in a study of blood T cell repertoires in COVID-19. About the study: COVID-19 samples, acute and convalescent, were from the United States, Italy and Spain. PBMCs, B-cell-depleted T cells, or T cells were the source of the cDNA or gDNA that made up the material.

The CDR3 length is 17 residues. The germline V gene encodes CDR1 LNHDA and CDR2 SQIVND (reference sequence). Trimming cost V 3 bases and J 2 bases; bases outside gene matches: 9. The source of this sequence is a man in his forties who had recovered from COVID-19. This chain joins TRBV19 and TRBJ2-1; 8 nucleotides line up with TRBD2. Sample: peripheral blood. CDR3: CASSIREGPLTYNEQFF. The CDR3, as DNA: TGTGCCAGTAGTATCCGGGAGGGCCCCCTTACCTACAATGAGCAGTTCTTC.